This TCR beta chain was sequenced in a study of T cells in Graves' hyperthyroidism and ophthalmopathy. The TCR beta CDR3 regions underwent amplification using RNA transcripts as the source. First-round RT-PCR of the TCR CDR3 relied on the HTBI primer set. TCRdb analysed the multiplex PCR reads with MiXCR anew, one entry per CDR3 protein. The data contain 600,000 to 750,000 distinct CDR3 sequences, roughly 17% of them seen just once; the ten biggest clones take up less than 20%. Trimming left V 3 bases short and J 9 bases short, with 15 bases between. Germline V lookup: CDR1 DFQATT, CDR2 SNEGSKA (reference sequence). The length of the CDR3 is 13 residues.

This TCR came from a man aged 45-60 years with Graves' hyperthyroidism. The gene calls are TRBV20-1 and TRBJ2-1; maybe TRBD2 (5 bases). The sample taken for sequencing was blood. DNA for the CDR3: TGCAGTGCTAGGAGGGCGCTTACGGTTGAGCAGTTCTTC. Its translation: CSARRALTVEQFF.